These 13 T cell receptor beta chains were all obtained from the same sample, sequenced in a study of cytomegalovirus exposure and HLA in healthy donors (dated by TCRdb to about 2017). Receptors were amplified or captured by the immunoSEQ multiplex PCR assay. For the multiplex PCR, a mixture combining 60 forward primers for TCR Vbeta segments and 13 reverse primers for TCR Jbeta segments was used. The clones in this table, taken by TCRdb from immuneACCESS, are in-frame only. Not every clone is retained; where verified, under half of the shortfall comes from an unresolved V gene, and the cause of the rest is unknown. The sample table shows around 130,000 clones, and about 8.5% are seen once. The top ten constitute 5.5% of the sample. Material for sequencing was PBMCs. The receptors shown here come from a man in his forties in good health and CMV-seronegative.

The chain is built from TRBV7-9 and TRBJ2-3, with TRBD1 identical over 7 bases. CDR1 is SEHNR and CDR2 is FQNEAQ in the germline V gene (reference sequence). V gave up 3 bases and J gave up 2 bases; unmatched junction bases: 8. This CDR3 contains 16 residues. The chain's CDR3 is CASSFSGTELTDTQYF. The CDR3 DNA is TGTGCCAGCAGCTTTTCCGGGACAGAACTCACAGATACGCAGTATTTT. Combining the CDR3 with reference TRBV7-9 and TRBJ2-3 gives the whole variable domain DTGVSQNPRHKITKRGQNVTFRCDPISEHNRLYWYRQTLGQGPEFLTYFQNEAQLEKSRLLSDRFSAERPKGSFSTLEIQRTEQGDSAMYLCASSFSGTELTDTQYFGPGTRLTVL.

The J gene is TRBJ2-7, the V gene TRBV7-6, with a possible D match to TRBD2 (6 bases). Germline CDR1 and CDR2: SGHVS and FNYEAQ. This CDR3 comprises 14 residues. Between the trimmed V and J ends, which lost 0 bases and 6 bases, there was a span of 12 bases. The DNA of the CDR3 is TGTGCCAGCAGCTTAGCAGCGGAAGCGGGCGAGCAGTACTTC. This translates into CASSLAAEAGEQYF.

This clone was detected only a few times. The CDR3 bases are TGCAGCGTTACGGACAGGCTCGGGAACACTGAAGCTTTCTTT. Translated, it gives CSVTDRLGNTEAFF. The gene calls are TRBV29-1 and TRBJ1-1; 7 bases match TRBD1. The CDR3 consists of 14 residues. V dropped 5 bases and J dropped 1; count of bases not matched to a gene: 7. Germline CDR1 reads SQVTM; CDR2 reads ANQGSEA.

This rearrangement joins TRBV7-6 to TRBJ2-2; tentatively, D is TRBD2 (5 bases). The CDR3 length is 16 residues. The ends were cut back, 2 bases at V and 5 bases at J, with 15 bases in the middle. CDR1 SGHVS and CDR2 FNYEAQ come from the germline V gene. CDR3 sequence reads: CASSLRAERSTGELFF. CDR3 bases: TGTGCCAGCAGCTTACGAGCGGAGCGATCAACCGGGGAGCTGTTTTTT.

This clone was observed a few times. The J gene is TRBJ2-7, the V gene TRBV2, with TRBD1 matching over 8 bases. The CDR3 sequence is 14 residues long. In germline, CDR1 is SNHLY, CDR2 FYNNEI. J lost 4 bases, V lost 5 bases, and 7 bases had no gene match. As DNA, the CDR3 is TGTGCCAGCAGTTCCGGACAGGGAGGATACGAGCAGTACTTC. Protein sequence: CASSSGQGGYEQYF.

The chain has TRBV28 and TRBJ1-2; TRBD1 agrees at 7 bases. V was clipped by 5 bases and J by 9 bases; unmatched bases: 12. CDR1 is MDHEN, CDR2 SYDVKM, per germline. This CDR3 has 14 amino acids. CDR3 coding DNA: TGTGCCAGCAGTCCCCAGGGGGACCCCTGGAGCTACACCTTC. Protein sequence: CASSPQGDPWSYTF.

The chain recombines TRBV2 with TRBJ1-4; D is unresolved. CDR3 size: 11 residues. Germline loops: CDR1 SNHLY, CDR2 FYNNEI. V was clipped by 6 bases and J by 8 bases, with 7 bases between them. Here the CDR3 DNA reads TGTGCCAGCAGGCGGCCCGAAAAACTGTTTTTT. Amino acids: CASRRPEKLFF.

The sample holds a few counts of this clone. The chain has TRBV4-1 and TRBJ1-2, with 8 bases lining up with TRBD1. This CDR3 is 13 amino acids long. The V segment lost 3 bases and the J segment 8 bases; nucleotides outside the gene matches: 5. CDR1 MGHRA and CDR2 YSYEKL come from the germline V gene. The CDR3 reads CASSHDRGLGYTF. CDR3 nucleotide sequence: TGCGCCAGCAGCCATGACAGGGGACTCGGCTACACCTTC.

This rearrangement joins TRBV9 to TRBJ1-2, with D tentatively TRBD1 (6 bases). Germline values: CDR1 SGDLS, CDR2 YYNGEE. The CDR3 extends over 14 amino acids. V lost 0 bases and J lost 7, with 13 bases in between. In nucleotides, the CDR3 is TGTGCCAGCAGCGTAGATACAGGGTGGCGTGGCTACACCTTC. Protein product: CASSVDTGWRGYTF.

The chain employs TRBV7-2 and TRBJ2-5, with 8 bases aligning to TRBD2. CDR1 is SGHTA, CDR2 FQGNSA, per germline. The V gene end was trimmed by 5 bases and the J gene end by 9 bases; junction bases not matched to a gene: 14. The CDR3 is made up of 15 amino acids. The CDR3 DNA sequence: TGTGCCAGCAGCGTTCGGGGGGGCCCCGCTTCGGCCCAGTACTTC. Translated, it gives CASSVRGGPASAQYF.

This clone appeared a single time. The chain joins TRBV28 to TRBJ2-2; 7 bases are shared with TRBD1. The J segment lost 7 bases and the V segment lost 4 bases, leaving 9 bases of the junction unmatched. Germline V gene sequence: CDR1 MDHEN, CDR2 SYDVKM. This CDR3 region has 15 residues. This CDR3 reads CASSSTGTAGGELFF. The CDR3 region has the DNA TGTGCCAGCAGTTCCACAGGGACAGCTGGCGGGGAGCTGTTTTTT.

This clone was counted between two and nine times. This chain uses TRBV19 with TRBJ1-1; D is perhaps TRBD1 (5 bases). The CDR3 extends over 15 amino acids. CDR1 and CDR2 (germline): LNHDA, SQIVND (reference sequence). Between the trimmed V and J ends, which lost 1 base and 2 bases, there was a span of 11 bases. For the CDR3, the DNA is TGTGCCAGTAGTATAGGGGGGAGGGGCAACACTGAAGCTTTCTTT. Its protein product is CASSIGGRGNTEAFF.

This clone was seen a few times. The J gene is TRBJ2-1, the V gene TRBV13, with 7 bases that match TRBD1. CDR1 and CDR2 (germline): PRHDT, FYEKMQ (reference sequence). CDR3 length: 14 residues. After removal of 0 bases from V and 8 bases from J, the junction contained 4 bases not matched to a gene. CDR3 amino acids: CASSLGRTGHEQFF. As DNA, the CDR3 is TGTGCCAGCAGCTTAGGGCGGACAGGCCATGAGCAGTTCTTC. The full variable domain, in which reference TRBV13 and TRBJ2-1 provide the parts outside the CDR3, is AAGVIQSPRHLIKEKRETATLKCYPIPRHDTVYWYQQGPGQDPQFLISFYEKMQSDKGSIPDRFSAQQFSDYHSELNMSSLELGDSALYFCASSLGRTGHEQFFGPGTRLTVL.